These T cell receptor beta chains were read from a single sample in a study of cytomegalovirus exposure and HLA in healthy donors. Sequenced by immunoSEQ multiplex PCR; TCRdb stores in-frame clones only, minus some. The sample includes roughly 120,000 clones, roughly 82% of them seen just once. The sequenced sample was PBMCs. These TCRs come from a human donor in good health. Both conserved end residues are part of each CDR3.

>TRBV5-4
CASNPGTSGRQKYF
>TRBV6-6
CASSLSGLVSNEQFF
>TRBV6-1
CASNRLAGGPYEQYF
>TRBV5-8
CASSGQFGAFF
>TRBV18
CASSPFSGTNTGELFF
>TRBV11-2
CASSLHRVAFF
>TRBV5-1
CASIPGLAGKRGETQYF
>TRBV15
CATSRALAGGSKGELFF
>TRBV5-1
CASSTGTGKDNYGYTF
>TRBV19
CASSKWGGVEKLFF
>TRBV5-1
CASSARTIAGEQFF
>TRBV9
CASSAEPARQVGGYTF
>TRBV28
CASSPTGLAHSSGNTIYF
>TRBV5-4
CASSLTTITYEQYF
>TRBV12-5
CASGLVGVDTQYF
>TRBV19
CATTGKGYEQYF
>TRBV2
CASTPGQGNRRGEKLFF
>TRBV14
CASSQEYRNYGYTF
>TRBV19
CASSMGQLNQPQHF
>TRBV28
CASSLEPGQGPYGYTF
>TRBV11-3
CASSLDDSYEQYF
>TRBV5-4
CASSLGSQGRPHTEAFF
>TRBV7-2
CASSLPGLGGNEQFF
>TRBV19
CASRTQGGTGELFF
>TRBV2
CASTQQGYEQYF
>TRBV30
CAWSVSRTDVTDEQYF
>TRBV6-1
CASSPRDPGREKLFF
>TRBV19
CASSIRYRGTNTGELFF
>TRBV5-6
CASSFGGGWNQPQHF